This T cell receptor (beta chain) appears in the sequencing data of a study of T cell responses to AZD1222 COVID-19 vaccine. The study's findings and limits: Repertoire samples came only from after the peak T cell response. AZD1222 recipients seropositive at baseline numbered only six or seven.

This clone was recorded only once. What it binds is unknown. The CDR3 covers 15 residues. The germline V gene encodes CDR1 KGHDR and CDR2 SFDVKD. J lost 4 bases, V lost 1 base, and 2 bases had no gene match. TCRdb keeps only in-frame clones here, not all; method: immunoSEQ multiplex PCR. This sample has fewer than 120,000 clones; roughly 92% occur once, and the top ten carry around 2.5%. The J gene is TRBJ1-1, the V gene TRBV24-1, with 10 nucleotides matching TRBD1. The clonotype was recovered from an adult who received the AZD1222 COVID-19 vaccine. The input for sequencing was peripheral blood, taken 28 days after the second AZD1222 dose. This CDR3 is CATSDLRTGGTEAFF. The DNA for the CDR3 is TGTGCCACCAGTGATTTAAGGACAGGGGGCACTGAAGCTTTCTTT.